Listed below are T cell receptor beta chains from one sample, sequenced in a study of blood T cell repertoires in COVID-19. Sequencing was performed with immunoSEQ multiplex PCR; in TCRdb, only in-frame clones are kept and a portion is missing. The sample shows about 82,000 clones, approximately 90% of them seen only once. Material: PBMCs or T cells enriched from blood (not recorded which). The receptor set was obtained from a woman between 45 and 65 years old with acute COVID-19. Both conserved end residues are part of each CDR3. Fields, in order: V gene, clone size, J gene, D gene, CDR3 protein, CDR3 DNA. A D gene is named only where the DNA matches it firmly. A clone size is listed for some rows: how often the clone was seen (once, few, many), or a class if it is expanded.

V: TRBV30; size: -; J: TRBJ1-1; D: -; CDR3: CAWSPPMGPNTEAFF; DNA: TGTGCCTGGAGTCCCCCAATGGGGCCTAACACTGAAGCTTTCTTT
V: TRBV24-1; size: -; J: TRBJ2-1; D: TRBD2; CDR3: CATSDLRVGGAYNEQFF; DNA: TGTGCCACCAGTGATTTGAGGGTGGGGGGGGCCTACAATGAGCAGTTCTTC
V: TRBV7-9; size: -; J: TRBJ1-6; D: -; CDR3: CASTKDSFNSPLHF; DNA: TGTGCCAGCACCAAGGACAGCTTTAATTCACCCCTCCACTTT
V: TRBV6-5; size: -; J: TRBJ1-2; D: -; CDR3: CASSYSQGQNYGYTF; DNA: TGTGCCAGCAGTTACTCGCAGGGGCAGAACTATGGCTACACCTTC
V: TRBV18; size: -; J: TRBJ2-6; D: -; CDR3: CASSDSSGANVLTF; DNA: TGTGCCAGCTCGGACAGCTCTGGGGCCAACGTCCTGACTTTC
V: TRBV7-2; size: -; J: TRBJ2-7; D: -; CDR3: CASSFGSGSYEQYF; DNA: TGTGCCAGCAGCTTCGGGAGCGGCTCCTACGAGCAGTACTTC
V: TRBV5-8; size: -; J: TRBJ2-1; D: TRBD2; CDR3: CASPTASGRAHHEQFF; DNA: TGTGCCAGCCCAACGGCTAGCGGGAGGGCCCACCATGAGCAGTTCTTC
V: TRBV19; size: -; J: TRBJ1-2; D: TRBD1; CDR3: CATINRGNYGYTF; DNA: TGTGCCACTATAAACAGGGGCAACTATGGCTACACCTTC
V: TRBV25-1; size: -; J: TRBJ2-7; D: TRBD2; CDR3: CATGRGSYEQYF; DNA: TGTGCCACAGGGAGGGGCTCCTACGAGCAGTACTTC
V: TRBV3-1/TRBV3-2; size: -; J: TRBJ1-2; D: -; CDR3: CASSQTGRGGYTF; DNA: TGTGCCAGCAGCCAGACCGGGAGGGGTGGCTACACCTTC
V: TRBV3-1/TRBV3-2; size: -; J: TRBJ2-7; D: TRBD2; CDR3: CASSQGGTSYEQYF; DNA: TGTGCCAGCAGCCAAGGGGGGACTAGCTACGAGCAGTACTTC
V: TRBV10-3; size: once; J: TRBJ2-2; D: TRBD2; CDR3: CATLQGLADTGELFF; DNA: TGTGCCACACTCCAGGGACTAGCGGACACCGGGGAGCTGTTTTTT
V: TRBV9; size: -; J: TRBJ2-3; D: TRBD2; CDR3: CASSGGRGGREDTQYF; DNA: TGTGCCAGCAGCGGTGGCCGCGGCGGGAGGGAAGATACGCAGTATTTT
V: TRBV9; size: -; J: TRBJ1-2; D: TRBD1; CDR3: CASSSDRVLRYGYTF; DNA: TGTGCCAGCAGCTCAGACAGGGTCCTTAGGTATGGCTACACCTTC
V: TRBV5-1; size: -; J: TRBJ2-7; D: -; CDR3: CASRLTIHRDSYEQYF; DNA: TGCGCCAGCAGACTTACAATACACAGGGACTCCTACGAGCAGTACTTC
V: TRBV27; size: -; J: TRBJ2-7; D: -; CDR3: CASSFDRTLGSEQYF; DNA: TGTGCCAGCAGTTTCGACAGGACACTTGGCAGTGAGCAGTACTTC
V: TRBV11-1; size: -; J: TRBJ2-1; D: -; CDR3: CASSLGLAVGYNEQFF; DNA: TGTGCCAGCAGCTTAGGTCTCGCGGTGGGCTACAATGAGCAGTTCTTC
V: TRBV3-1/TRBV3-2; size: -; J: TRBJ1-2; D: -; CDR3: CASSQELTGKYGYTF; DNA: TGTGCCAGCAGCCAAGAACTAACAGGGAAGTATGGCTACACCTTC
V: TRBV7-6; size: -; J: TRBJ2-6; D: TRBD1; CDR3: CASSLALGQGGSGANVLTF; DNA: TGTGCCAGCAGCTTAGCACTGGGACAGGGAGGCTCTGGGGCCAACGTCCTGACTTTC
V: TRBV18; size: -; J: TRBJ1-1; D: -; CDR3: CASSPPGGTEAFF; DNA: TGTGCCAGCTCACCCCCGGGTGGCACTGAAGCTTTCTTT
V: TRBV28; size: -; J: TRBJ2-3; D: TRBD1; CDR3: CASSRQGPSTDTQYF; DNA: TGTGCCAGCAGTCGACAGGGGCCCTCCACAGATACGCAGTATTTT
V: TRBV6-5; size: -; J: TRBJ2-7; D: TRBD2; CDR3: CASSYSALAGYEQYF; DNA: TGTGCCAGCAGTTACTCGGCCCTAGCGGGCTACGAGCAGTACTTC
V: TRBV5-1; size: -; J: TRBJ2-5; D: -; CDR3: CASSTGTSQETQYF; DNA: TGCGCCAGCAGCACCGGGACATCGCAAGAGACCCAGTACTTC
V: TRBV5-6; size: -; J: TRBJ2-3; D: TRBD2; CDR3: CASSSFGLAGADTQYF; DNA: TGTGCCAGCAGCTCCTTCGGACTAGCGGGAGCAGATACGCAGTATTTT
V: TRBV9; size: -; J: TRBJ1-5; D: TRBD1; CDR3: CASSVGDRGNQPQHF; DNA: TGTGCCAGCAGCGTGGGGGACAGGGGTAATCAGCCCCAGCATTTT
V: TRBV7-9; size: -; J: TRBJ2-7; D: TRBD1; CDR3: CASSSDWDRAYEQYF; DNA: TGTGCCAGCAGCTCTGACTGGGACAGAGCCTACGAGCAGTACTTC
V: TRBV29-1; size: -; J: TRBJ1-1; D: -; CDR3: CSVASSRDTEAFF; DNA: TGCAGCGTTGCGAGTTCACGGGACACTGAAGCTTTCTTT
V: TRBV19; size: -; J: TRBJ1-2; D: -; CDR3: CASSPPHQGYGYTF; DNA: TGTGCCAGTAGTCCTCCCCACCAGGGCTATGGCTACACCTTC
V: TRBV19; size: -; J: TRBJ1-5; D: TRBD1; CDR3: CASSITGVPQHF; DNA: TGTGCCAGTAGTATAACAGGGGTCCCCCAGCATTTT
V: TRBV12-3/TRBV12-4; size: -; J: TRBJ2-1; D: TRBD2; CDR3: CASRGTSYKFF; DNA: TGTGCCAGCAGAGGGACTAGCTATAAGTTCTTC
V: TRBV3-1/TRBV3-2; size: -; J: TRBJ2-1; D: TRBD2; CDR3: CASSQVRTSGDNEQFF; DNA: TGTGCCAGCAGCCAAGTGAGGACTAGCGGGGACAATGAGCAGTTCTTC